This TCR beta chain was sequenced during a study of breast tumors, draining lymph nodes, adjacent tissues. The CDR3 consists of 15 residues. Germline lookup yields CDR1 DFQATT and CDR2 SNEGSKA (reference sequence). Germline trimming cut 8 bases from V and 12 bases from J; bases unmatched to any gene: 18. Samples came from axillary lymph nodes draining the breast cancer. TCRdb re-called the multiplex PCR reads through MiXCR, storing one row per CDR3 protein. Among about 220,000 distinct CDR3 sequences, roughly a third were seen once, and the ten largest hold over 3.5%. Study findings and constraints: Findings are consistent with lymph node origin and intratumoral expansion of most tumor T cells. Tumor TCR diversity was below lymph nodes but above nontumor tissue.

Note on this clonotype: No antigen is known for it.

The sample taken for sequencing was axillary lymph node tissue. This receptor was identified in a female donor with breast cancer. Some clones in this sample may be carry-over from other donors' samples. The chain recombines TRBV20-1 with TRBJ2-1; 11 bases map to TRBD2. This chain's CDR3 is CSTPDTSGSAPGQFF. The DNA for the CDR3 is TGCAGTACACCCGACACTAGCGGGAGCGCTCCGGGGCAGTTCTTC.